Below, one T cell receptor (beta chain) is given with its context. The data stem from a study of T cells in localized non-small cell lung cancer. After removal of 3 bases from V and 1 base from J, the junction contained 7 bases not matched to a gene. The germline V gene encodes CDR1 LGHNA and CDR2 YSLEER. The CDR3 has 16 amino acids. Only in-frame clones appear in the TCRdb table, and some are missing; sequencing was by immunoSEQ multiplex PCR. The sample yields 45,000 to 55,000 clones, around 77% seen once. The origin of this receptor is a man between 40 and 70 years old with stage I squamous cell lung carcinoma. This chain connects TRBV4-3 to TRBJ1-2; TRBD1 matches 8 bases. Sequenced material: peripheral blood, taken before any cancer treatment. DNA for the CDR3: TGCGCCAGCAGCCAGGGGGGACAGGTGAATAACTATGGCTACACCTTC. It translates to CASSQGGQVNNYGYTF.